This TCR beta chain was captured in a study of monozygotic twins with cystic fibrosis. CDR3 length: 17 residues. J was trimmed by 0 bases and V by 2 bases; bases with no gene match: 5. Germline values: CDR1 LGHNA, CDR2 YNFKEQ. Sequencing was performed with immunoSEQ multiplex PCR; in TCRdb, only in-frame clones are kept and a portion is missing. The data hold 20,000 to 25,000 clones, with about 97% observed a single time. The chain joins TRBV4-2 to TRBJ2-1, with 9 nucleotides matching TRBD2. This TCR was sampled from a girl between 10 and 17 years old with cystic fibrosis. The material sequenced was blood. CDR3 coding DNA: TGTGCCAGCAGCCAACAATTAGCGGGAGTCTCCTACAATGAGCAGTTCTTC. This encodes CASSQQLAGVSYNEQFF.